This T cell receptor (beta chain) emerged from a study of blood T cell repertoires in COVID-19. Study-wide context: Sites in the United States, Italy and Spain provided acute and convalescent COVID-19 samples. PBMCs, B-cell-depleted T cells, or T cells provided the cDNA or gDNA that made up the material.

This CDR3 has 15 residues. Trimming pared 0 bases from V and 7 bases from J, leaving 15 bases between. Germline V gene sequence: CDR1 LGHNA, CDR2 YNFKEQ. In the original workflow: Using reference gene primer amplification, nucleated cell counts were estimated. TCRdb keeps only in-frame clones here, not all; method: immunoSEQ multiplex PCR. That table supplies the V and J calls and clone size; D and trimming were determined from the DNA. The repertoire has 200,000 to 300,000 clones, more than 70% of them found once; the top ten carry around 12%. V and J are TRBV4-2 and TRBJ1-2, with D perhaps TRBD1 (6 bases). The sample comprised peripheral blood. The clonotype comes from a man at least 80 years old with acute or convalescent COVID-19. The CDR3 sequence is CASSQDSQGRRGYTF. The DNA for the CDR3 is TGTGCCAGCAGCCAAGATAGTCAGGGGCGGCGTGGCTACACCTTC.